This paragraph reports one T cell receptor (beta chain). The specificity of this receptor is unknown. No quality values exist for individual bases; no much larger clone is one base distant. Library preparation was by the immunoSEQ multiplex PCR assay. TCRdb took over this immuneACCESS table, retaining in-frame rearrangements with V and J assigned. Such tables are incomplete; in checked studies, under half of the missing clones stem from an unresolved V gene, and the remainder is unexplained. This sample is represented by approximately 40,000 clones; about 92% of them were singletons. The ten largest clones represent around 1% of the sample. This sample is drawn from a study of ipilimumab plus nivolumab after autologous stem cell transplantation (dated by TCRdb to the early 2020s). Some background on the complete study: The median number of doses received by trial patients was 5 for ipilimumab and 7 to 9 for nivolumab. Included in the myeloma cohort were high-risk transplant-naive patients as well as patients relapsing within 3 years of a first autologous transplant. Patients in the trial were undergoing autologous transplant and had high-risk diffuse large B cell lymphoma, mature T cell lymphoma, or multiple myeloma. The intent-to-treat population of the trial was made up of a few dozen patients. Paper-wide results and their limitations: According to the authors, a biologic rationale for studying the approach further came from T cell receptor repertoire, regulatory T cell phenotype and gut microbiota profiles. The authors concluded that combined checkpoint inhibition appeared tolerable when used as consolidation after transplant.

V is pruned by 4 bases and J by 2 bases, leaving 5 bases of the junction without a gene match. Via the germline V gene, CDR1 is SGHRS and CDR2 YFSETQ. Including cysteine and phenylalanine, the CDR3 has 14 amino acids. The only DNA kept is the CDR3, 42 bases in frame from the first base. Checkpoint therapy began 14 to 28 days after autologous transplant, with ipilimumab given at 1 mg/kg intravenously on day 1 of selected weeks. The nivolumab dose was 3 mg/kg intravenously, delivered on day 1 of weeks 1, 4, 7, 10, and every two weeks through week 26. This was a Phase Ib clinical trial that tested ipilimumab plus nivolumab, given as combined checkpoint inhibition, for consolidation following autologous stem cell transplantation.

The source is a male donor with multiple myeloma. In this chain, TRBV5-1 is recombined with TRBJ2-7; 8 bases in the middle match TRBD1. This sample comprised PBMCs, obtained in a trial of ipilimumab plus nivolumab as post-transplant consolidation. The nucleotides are TGCGCCAGCAGCGCGGGACAGGCAACCTACGAGCAGTACTTC. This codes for CASSAGQATYEQYF.